The sequence of this T cell receptor (beta chain) was determined in a study of shared clonotypes between healthy human individuals. Note on this clone: What it binds is not known.

TCRdb keeps only in-frame clones here, not all; method: immunoSEQ multiplex PCR. The sample records more than 2 million clones, roughly 96% being singletons. The CDR3 totals 14 residues. The V gene's germline CDR1 is SGHTA and CDR2 FQGNSA. The ends were cut back, 5 bases at V and 3 bases at J, with 14 bases in the middle. Study-wide points: Generation probabilities of non-shared clonotypes were lower (relative to those shared by all four donors).

The origin of this receptor is a man aged 18 to 29 in good health. The chain couples TRBV7-2 to TRBJ2-7; D is possibly TRBD1 (6 bases). The sequenced material came from naive CD4+ T cells sorted from blood. As for subset: CD45RA+ positively selected. CDR3 nucleotides: TGTGCCAGCAGCGGTCGACAGGCGCTCTACGAGCAGTACTTC. Protein sequence: CASSGRQALYEQYF.